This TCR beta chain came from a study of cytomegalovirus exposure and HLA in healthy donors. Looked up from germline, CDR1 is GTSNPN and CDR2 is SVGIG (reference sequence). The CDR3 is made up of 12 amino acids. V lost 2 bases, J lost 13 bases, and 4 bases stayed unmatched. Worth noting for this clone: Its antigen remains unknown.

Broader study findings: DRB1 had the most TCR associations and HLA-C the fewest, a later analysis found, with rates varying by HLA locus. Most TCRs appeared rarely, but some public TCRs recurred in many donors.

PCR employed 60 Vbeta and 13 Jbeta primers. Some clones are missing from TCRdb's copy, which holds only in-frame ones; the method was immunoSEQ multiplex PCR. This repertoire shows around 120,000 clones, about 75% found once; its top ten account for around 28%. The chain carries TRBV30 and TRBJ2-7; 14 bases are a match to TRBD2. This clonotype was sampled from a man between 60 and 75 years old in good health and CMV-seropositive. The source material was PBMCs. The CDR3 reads CAWSMTSGGVYF. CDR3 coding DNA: TGTGCCTGGAGTATGACTAGCGGGGGGGTATACTTC.